This T cell receptor (beta chain) was captured by sequencing in a study of CD8+ T cells in alopecia areata. In the study overall: The study gave treated patients oral tofacitinib at 5 to 10 mg twice daily. Study-level points and caveats: Tofacitinib yielded significantly lower scalp clonality and fewer expanded CD8+ clones among the top 100. Relative to mice, TCR sharing across patients was less clear, a difference possibly HLA-related.

After isolation, RNA underwent reverse transcription to generate cDNA as the sequencing template. Here immunoSEQ multiplex PCR was the method, and the copy in TCRdb shows in-frame clones only, minus some. The data hold hundreds of thousands of clones, with about 62% observed a single time. As regards this clone: The antigen is not known.

The CDR3 consists of 13 residues. Germline V gives CDR1 PRHDT, CDR2 FYEKMQ (reference sequence). V dropped 6 bases and J dropped 3 bases, with 8 bases sitting between them. As for treatment: oral pan-JAK inhibitor, 5-10 mg twice daily. Individuals with alopecia areata gave both lesional scalp punch biopsies and peripheral blood for collection. The sample in question was CD4+ T cells sorted from blood, obtained at week 52, from a patient treated with tofacitinib. This TCR came from a human donor with alopecia areata. V and J are TRBV13 and TRBJ1-4; D unclear. CDR3 DNA: TGTGCCAGCAGGCGGCGGGCTAATGAAAAACTGTTTTTT. It translates to CASRRRANEKLFF.